One sample yielded the 32 T cell receptor beta chains listed below, sequenced in a study of neurological immune-mediated disorders. TCRdb fed the 5' RACE reads into MiXCR, producing one record per CDR3 protein. The profile shows under 40,000 distinct CDR3 sequences, approximately 13% of them singletons. Noted time point: longitudinal time-point 2. The material sequenced was PBMCs. The receptors shown here come from a woman aged 40 to 50 in good health.

This clonotype was picked up many times. The rearrangement links TRBV7-8 to TRBJ1-6; TRBD1 matches at 7 bases. Germline values: CDR1 SGHVS, CDR2 FQNEAQ. With V trimmed by 2 bases and J by 7 bases, 5 bases remained unmatched. This CDR3 region has 15 residues. CDR3 nucleotides: TGTGCCAGCAGCTTAAACGGCAGGGGGAATTCACCCCTCCACTTT. Encoded protein: CASSLNGRGNSPLHF.

This clonotype has a count of ten or more. The chain carries TRBV5-1 and TRBJ2-1; 8 nucleotides agree with TRBD2. With V trimmed by 2 bases and J by 9 bases, 4 bases remained unmatched. This CDR3 is 13 amino acids long. The germline CDR1 and CDR2 sequences are SGHRS and YFSETQ. As DNA, the CDR3 is TGCGCCAGCAGCTTCGGACTAGCTAGTGAGCAGTTCTTC. This encodes CASSFGLASEQFF.

The CDR3 sequence: CASRLEHRDKTPLHF. The CDR3 DNA sequence: TGCGCCAGCAGGTTAGAACACAGGGATAAGACACCCCTCCACTTT. This sequence joins TRBV5-1 and TRBJ1-6; D may be TRBD1 (6 bases). With 5 bases removed from V and 11 bases from J, the gap between germline ends came to 20 bases. CDR1 SGHRS and CDR2 YFSETQ come from the germline V gene. This CDR3 is built from 15 residues.

This clonotype was observed at least ten times. This chain connects TRBV4-1 to TRBJ1-2; possible D gene TRBD1, 5 bases. The germline V gene has CDR1 MGHRA and CDR2 YSYEKL. The ends were cut back, 0 bases at V and 3 bases at J, with 11 bases in the middle. The CDR3 runs to 15 residues. DNA for the CDR3: TGCGCCAGCAGCCAAGATCCTCCAGGGTACTATGGCTACACCTTC. Its protein is CASSQDPPGYYGYTF.

This rearrangement joins TRBV6-6 to TRBJ2-2; tentative D call: TRBD2 (5 bases). CDR1 is MNHNY, CDR2 SVGAGI, per germline (reference sequence). Trimming took off 11 bases at V and 3 bases at J, with 16 bases between the two ends. This CDR3 is 14 amino acids long. CDR3 in amino acids: CAAQKGADTGELFF. CDR3 sequence (DNA): TGTGCCGCCCAAAAGGGAGCGGACACCGGGGAGCTGTTTTTT.

This clonotype is categorized as medium-sized. The J gene is TRBJ2-3, the V gene TRBV6-5, with 8 bases matching TRBD2. CDR1 is MNHEY, CDR2 SVGAGI, per germline. After removal of 4 bases from V and 1 base from J, the junction contained 4 bases not matched to a gene. The CDR3 runs to 15 residues. This CDR3 reads CASSSRAGGTDTQYF. CDR3 bases: TGTGCCAGCAGTTCGAGAGCGGGAGGCACAGATACGCAGTATTTT.

This clonotype was observed many times. J is TRBJ1-6 and V is TRBV7-2, with D hard to call. Germline lookup yields CDR1 SGHTA and CDR2 FQGNSA. The V gene lost 5 bases and the J gene lost 0 bases, with 11 bases spanning the gap. This CDR3 has 16 amino acids. CDR3 amino acids: CASSLDGSSYNSPLHF. CDR3 nucleotide sequence: TGTGCCAGCAGCCTGGACGGAAGCTCCTATAATTCACCCCTCCACTTT.

In its sample, this clonotype was seen many times. The chain is built from TRBV30 and TRBJ1-1; the match to TRBD1 covers 9 bases. CDR1 is GTSNPN and CDR2 is SVGIG in the germline V gene (reference sequence). CDR3 size: 13 residues. The J segment lost 2 bases and the V segment lost 4 bases, leaving 2 bases of the junction unmatched. This chain's CDR3 is CAWNRGHNTEAFF. In DNA, the CDR3 is TGTGCCTGGAACAGGGGGCATAACACTGAAGCTTTCTTT.

The sample holds many counts of this clonotype. The chain uses TRBV7-2 and TRBJ2-2; 15 nucleotides align to TRBD2. This CDR3 is 14 amino acids long. Trimming at V came to 7 bases and at J to 7 bases, leaving 1 base not matched to a gene. Germline CDR1 SGHTA, CDR2 FQGNSA. CDR3 DNA: TGTGCCAGCATGGGACTAGCGGGAGGCGGGGAGCTGTTTTTT. Translating gives CASMGLAGGGELFF.

The V call is TRBV29-1, the J call TRBJ2-3; TRBD1 matches at 7 bases. Germline V gene sequence: CDR1 SQVTM, CDR2 ANQGSEA. Trimming took 4 bases from V and 1 from J; bases not matched to a gene: 5. There are 14 residues in the CDR3. Here the CDR3 DNA reads TGCAGCGTTGCTCCCGGGACAGGCACAGATACGCAGTATTTT. Amino acid sequence: CSVAPGTGTDTQYF.

This clonotype was seen ten or more times. The chain recombines TRBV20-1 with TRBJ1-2, with D hard to call. The V gene's germline CDR1 is DFQATT and CDR2 SNEGSKA (reference sequence). The CDR3 sequence is 11 residues long. V was shortened by 5 bases and J by 3 bases, with 7 bases between the two germline ends. The chain's CDR3 is CSALDDYGYTF. The CDR3 bases are TGCAGTGCTTTGGACGACTATGGCTACACCTTC.

This clonotype occurred many times. The genes are TRBV7-2 and TRBJ2-3; the match to TRBD2 covers 8 bases. The length of the CDR3 is 15 residues. V gave up 5 bases and J gave up 6 bases; unmatched junction bases: 10. The germline V gene has CDR1 SGHTA and CDR2 FQGNSA. The CDR3 sequence: CASSRPGGATDTQYF. In DNA form, the CDR3 reads TGTGCCAGCAGCCGTCCCGGGGGGGCAACGGATACGCAGTATTTT.

This clonotype was picked up many times. The V call is TRBV7-8, the J call TRBJ2-1, with a possible D match to TRBD1 (7 bases). Per germline, CDR1 SGHVS and CDR2 FQNEAQ. The CDR3 sequence is 16 residues long. V was shortened by 8 bases and J by 5 bases, with 22 bases between the two germline ends. DNA for the CDR3: TGTGCCAGCGAGGAATCGAGGACTACAGGGGACAATGAGCAGTTCTTC. Its protein is CASEESRTTGDNEQFF.

This clonotype came up a few times. V usage is TRBV7-2 and J usage is TRBJ2-3; TRBD2 agrees at 7 bases. Germline V gives CDR1 SGHTA, CDR2 FQGNSA. The CDR3 runs to 14 residues. Trimming cost V 4 bases and J 5 bases; bases outside gene matches: 6. This chain's CDR3 is CASSSGGSGDTQYF. Written as DNA, the CDR3 is TGTGCCAGCAGCTCGGGAGGTTCGGGAGATACGCAGTATTTT.

This clonotype was seen repeatedly, ten times or more. The CDR3 nucleotides read TGCGCCAGCAGCTCAACGGGGTCTACCGGAAACACCATATATTTT. This translates into CASSSTGSTGNTIYF. The chain carries TRBV5-1 and TRBJ1-3; D uncertain. This CDR3 is 15 amino acids long. Trimming stripped 3 bases from V and 4 bases from J, with 14 bases between. Germline CDR1 is SGHRS and CDR2 is YFSETQ.

As regards this clonotype: At one end the junction does not follow the germline gene, possibly because of a read error. The chain joins TRBV7-2 to TRBJ2-4; no firm D call. Germline V gene data show CDR1 as SGHTA and CDR2 as FQGNSA. This CDR3 comprises 15 residues. CDR3 protein: CATSLSGKGGDIQYF. In DNA, the CDR3 is TGTGCCACCAGCTTATCCGGAAAGGGTGGAGACATTCAGTACTTC.

This clonotype was picked up many times. The rearrangement joins TRBV15 to TRBJ2-3; 13 bases fit TRBD2. This CDR3 region has 18 residues. The V gene end was trimmed by 2 bases and the J gene end by 6 bases; junction bases not matched to a gene: 11. From germline, CDR1 is LNHNV and CDR2 YYDKDF (reference sequence). The CDR3 bases are TGTGCCACCAGCAGATCCAGACTAGCGGGAGGACCCGCGGATACGCAGTATTTT. It yields the protein CATSRSRLAGGPADTQYF.

This clonotype was counted ten times or more. CDR3 protein: CASSRGTGPFGYTF. Here the CDR3 DNA reads TGTGCCAGCAGCCGCGGGACAGGGCCGTTCGGCTACACCTTC. The genes are TRBV7-9 and TRBJ1-2; 9 bases agree with TRBD1. The J segment lost 8 bases and the V segment lost 5 bases, leaving 9 bases of the junction unmatched. The CDR3 sequence is 14 residues long. Germline CDR1 reads SEHNR; CDR2 reads FQNEAQ (reference sequence).

This clonotype was counted a few times. The chain links TRBV12-3 or TRBV12-4 to TRBJ2-2; 7 nucleotides align to TRBD1. The CDR3 covers 17 residues. The ends lost 5 bases at V and 7 bases at J; junction bases unmatched: 16. The CDR3 protein is CASSPKSGLGGIGELFF. DNA for the CDR3: TGTGCCAGCAGTCCAAAATCCGGGTTAGGGGGCATCGGGGAGCTGTTTTTT.

This clonotype was seen ten or more times. The chain couples TRBV5-1 to TRBJ2-3; D is unclear. CDR1 SGHRS and CDR2 YFSETQ come from the germline V gene. The CDR3 totals 14 residues. V was pared by 0 bases and J by 2 bases, with 7 bases between. CDR3 sequence (DNA): TGCGCCAGCAGCTTGGAAATCACCACAGATACGCAGTATTTT. The encoded protein is CASSLEITTDTQYF.

In this sample, this clonotype turned up many times. The chain links TRBV10-3 to TRBJ1-1, with D perhaps matching TRBD1 (6 bases). With 7 bases removed from V and 0 bases from J, the gap between germline ends came to 12 bases. The CDR3 length is 14 residues. Germline V gene data show CDR1 as ENHRY and CDR2 as SYGVKD. The CDR3 sequence is CAIMGAGVNTEAFF. The CDR3 region has the DNA TGTGCCATCATGGGGGCCGGCGTGAACACTGAAGCTTTCTTT.

This clonotype was seen at least ten times. The rearrangement joins TRBV20-1 to TRBJ2-2; TRBD2 aligns across 13 bases. Germline-derived CDR1 and CDR2 are DFQATT and SNEGSKA (reference sequence). The ends lost 2 bases at V and 2 bases at J; junction bases unmatched: 8. This CDR3 comprises 18 residues. CDR3 nucleotide sequence: TGCAGTGCTAGAAGGACTAGCGGGAGACCCCCAAACACCGGGGAGCTGTTTTTT. This gives the protein CSARRTSGRPPNTGELFF.

In this sample, this clonotype turned up many times. The genes are TRBV29-1 and TRBJ1-2, with D unresolved. Germline V gene data show CDR1 as SQVTM and CDR2 as ANQGSEA. Trimming removed 2 bases from V and 2 bases from J, with 12 bases in between. This CDR3 comprises 14 residues. This chain's CDR3 is CSVESVPRNYGYTF. The DNA for the CDR3 is TGCAGCGTTGAATCAGTACCCAGGAACTATGGCTACACCTTC. Variable domain in full (rest from reference TRBV29-1 and TRBJ1-2): SAVISQKPSRDICQRGTSLTIQCQVDSQVTMMFWYRQQPGQSLTLIATANQGSEATYESGFVIDKFPISRPNLTFSTLTVSNMSPEDSSIYLCSVESVPRNYGYTFGSGTRLTVV.

Ten or more counts support this clonotype. The rearrangement joins TRBV6-1 to TRBJ2-2; D unclear. The CDR3 consists of 14 residues. V was clipped by 6 bases and J by 2 bases, with 10 bases between them. The germline CDR1 and CDR2 sequences are MNHNS and SASEGT. In nucleotides, the CDR3 is TGTGCCAGCAGATCGGACCATAACACCGGGGAGCTGTTTTTT. Encoded protein: CASRSDHNTGELFF.

This clonotype turned up a few times. The genes are TRBV19 and TRBJ2-1, with 7 bases matching TRBD1. The CDR3 has 14 amino acids. J lost 1 base, V lost 7 bases, and 4 bases had no gene match. CDR1 and CDR2 (germline): LNHDA, SQIVND (reference sequence). The CDR3: CASIQGPSYNEQFF. CDR3 in DNA: TGTGCCAGTATACAGGGGCCTTCCTACAATGAGCAGTTCTTC.

Comment on this clonotype: This sequence may be a read error, since a much larger clone differs from it by one base. The chain links TRBV12-3 or TRBV12-4 to TRBJ2-2; D ambiguous. Trimming cost V 6 bases and J 6 bases, with 8 bases left between them. This CDR3 comprises 12 residues. For the CDR3, the DNA is TGTGCCAGCAGCCCGGAGCCCGGGGAGCTGTTTTTT. Amino acids: CASSPEPGELFF.

This clonotype was seen ten or more times. The chain combines TRBV10-3 with TRBJ2-5; 10 bases line up with TRBD2. The ends lost 2 bases at V and 1 base at J; junction bases unmatched: 4. Germline V CDR1 and CDR2: ENHRY, SYGVKD. CDR3 length: 16 residues. The CDR3 protein is CAISEGLAESQETQYF. The CDR3 DNA reads as TGTGCCATCAGTGAGGGACTAGCGGAGTCCCAAGAGACCCAGTACTTC.

This clonotype was detected many times. The chain links TRBV12-3 or TRBV12-4 to TRBJ2-1; 11 bases line up with TRBD1. This CDR3 region has 16 residues. With 4 bases clipped from V and 7 bases from J, the junction kept 9 bases outside the gene matches. The CDR3 DNA reads TGTGCCAGCAGTTCCTCGCCGGGACAGGGGGAGAATGAGCAGTTCTTC. Protein: CASSSSPGQGENEQFF.

Ten or more counts support this clonotype. The rearrangement links TRBV12-3 or TRBV12-4 to TRBJ2-1; 13 bases match TRBD2. The CDR3 length is 19 residues. V dropped 5 bases and J dropped 1; count of bases not matched to a gene: 11. CDR3 loop: CASSLGTSGAFISYNEQFF. CDR3 in DNA: TGTGCCAGCAGTCTGGGGACTAGCGGGGCGTTTATATCCTACAATGAGCAGTTCTTC.

This clonotype was found once. The chain joins TRBV4-3 to TRBJ1-2; D not resolved. In germline, CDR1 is LGHNA, CDR2 YSLEER. This CDR3 contains 13 residues. V shed 4 bases and J shed 2 bases, with 8 bases lying between them. The CDR3 region is CASSLFRNYGYTF. The CDR3 DNA is TGCGCCAGCAGCCTCTTTCGGAACTATGGCTACACCTTC.

This clonotype has ten or more counts. The rearrangement uses TRBV2 and TRBJ2-5; D is perhaps TRBD2 (6 bases). Germline CDR1 is SNHLY and CDR2 is FYNNEI. Deletions cut 3 bases from V and 5 bases from J, with 13 bases between. The CDR3 length is 14 residues. The CDR3 coding sequence is TGTGCCAGCAGTGACCTAGCGCGGTCGGAGACCCAGTACTTC. It is translated as CASSDLARSETQYF.

At least ten counts were recorded for this clonotype. The chain is built from TRBV20-1 and TRBJ1-5, with TRBD1 identical over 7 bases. The CDR3 sequence is 18 residues long. CDR1 is DFQATT and CDR2 is SNEGSKA in the germline V gene (reference sequence). V lost 0 bases and J lost 6; bases outside the gene matches: 17. The CDR3 DNA follows: TGCAGTGCTAGAGAGCTCGGAGTGACAGGGTTCGTAGGTCAGCCCCAGCATTTT. Amino acids: CSARELGVTGFVGQPQHF.